These T cell receptor beta chains were read from a single sample in a study of blood T cell repertoires in COVID-19. Repertoires were generated with immunoSEQ multiplex PCR, while TCRdb's copy carries only in-frame clones and drops some. The sample includes 200,000 to 250,000 clones, approximately 90% of them seen just once. Sequenced: PBMCs or T cells enriched from blood (not recorded which). The receptors derive from a man in his thirties or forties who had recovered from COVID-19. Each CDR3 is given with its conserved first and last residue. The order of the fields is J gene, V gene, D gene, clone size, CDR3 DNA, CDR3 protein. D genes are given only for firm matches. Not all rows give a size; the values are once, few, many and, for expanded clones, a class.

j_call: TRBJ1-4; v_call: TRBV5-1; d_call: TRBD1; clone_size: NA; cdr3_nt: TGCGCCAGCAGCTTGGGGATCGGGGGACAGCTGAATGAAAAACTGTTTTTT; cdr3_aa: CASSLGIGGQLNEKLFF
j_call: TRBJ1-6; v_call: TRBV2; d_call: TRBD1; clone_size: NA; cdr3_nt: TGTGCCAGCAGTGGTGCTACAGGGGGGAATTCACCCCTCCACTTT; cdr3_aa: CASSGATGGNSPLHF
j_call: TRBJ1-5; v_call: TRBV3-1/TRBV3-2; d_call: NA; clone_size: NA; cdr3_nt: TGTGCCAGCAGCCAAGAACACCGTAGCAATCAGCCCCAGCATTTT; cdr3_aa: CASSQEHRSNQPQHF
j_call: TRBJ1-1; v_call: TRBV6-5; d_call: TRBD1; clone_size: NA; cdr3_nt: TGTGCCAGCAGTTACGTCAGGGGGGCTGAAGCTTTCTTT; cdr3_aa: CASSYVRGAEAFF
j_call: TRBJ1-1; v_call: TRBV7-9; d_call: NA; clone_size: NA; cdr3_nt: TGTGCCAGCAGCGGATACAGTATAAACACTGAAGCTTTCTTT; cdr3_aa: CASSGYSINTEAFF
j_call: TRBJ2-5; v_call: TRBV30; d_call: NA; clone_size: NA; cdr3_nt: TGTGCCTGGAGGAGAGAGACCCAGTACTTC; cdr3_aa: CAWRRETQYF
j_call: TRBJ2-1; v_call: TRBV7-3; d_call: TRBD1; clone_size: few; cdr3_nt: TGTGCCAGCAGCAATGACAGGGGGATATACAATGAGCAGTTCTTC; cdr3_aa: CASSNDRGIYNEQFF
j_call: TRBJ2-1; v_call: TRBV9; d_call: NA; clone_size: NA; cdr3_nt: TGTGCCAGCAGCGTAGACCCGTCGCGGAAATACAATGAGCAGTTCTTC; cdr3_aa: CASSVDPSRKYNEQFF
j_call: TRBJ2-7; v_call: TRBV7-9; d_call: TRBD2; clone_size: NA; cdr3_nt: TGTGCCAGCAGCTCCTCGGGAGGCAAGGCGAACGAGCAGTACTTC; cdr3_aa: CASSSSGGKANEQYF
j_call: TRBJ1-2; v_call: TRBV19; d_call: TRBD1; clone_size: NA; cdr3_nt: TGTGCCAGTAGTATAAGGGGGCCGAATGGCTACACCTTC; cdr3_aa: CASSIRGPNGYTF
j_call: TRBJ1-2; v_call: TRBV27; d_call: NA; clone_size: NA; cdr3_nt: TGTGCCAGCAGCCCCCGGGATAACTATGGCTACACCTTC; cdr3_aa: CASSPRDNYGYTF
j_call: TRBJ1-5; v_call: TRBV19; d_call: NA; clone_size: NA; cdr3_nt: TGTGCCAGTAGTAAGGAGGTAGGTCAGCCCCAGCATTTT; cdr3_aa: CASSKEVGQPQHF
j_call: TRBJ1-4; v_call: TRBV27; d_call: NA; clone_size: NA; cdr3_nt: TGTGCCAGCAGTCCTCGTCAGGGATATGAAAAACTGTTTTTT; cdr3_aa: CASSPRQGYEKLFF
j_call: TRBJ1-4; v_call: TRBV4-3; d_call: NA; clone_size: NA; cdr3_nt: TGCGCCAGCAGCCAAGGTGGGCCAGCAACTAATGAAAAACTGTTTTTT; cdr3_aa: CASSQGGPATNEKLFF
j_call: TRBJ2-7; v_call: TRBV11-2; d_call: TRBD2; clone_size: once; cdr3_nt: TGTGCCAGCAGCCCCCGACTAGCGGGAGGTGACGAGCAGTACTTC; cdr3_aa: CASSPRLAGGDEQYF
j_call: TRBJ2-2; v_call: TRBV13; d_call: NA; clone_size: once; cdr3_nt: TGTGCCAGCAGGCCATTAGTAGCTAGCCACACCGGGGAGCTGTTTTTT; cdr3_aa: CASRPLVASHTGELFF
j_call: TRBJ1-2; v_call: TRBV19; d_call: TRBD1; clone_size: NA; cdr3_nt: TGTGCCAGTAGGAGTGGGAGGACAGGGTTCTACTATGGCTACACCTTC; cdr3_aa: CASRSGRTGFYYGYTF
j_call: TRBJ1-1; v_call: TRBV4-1; d_call: NA; clone_size: NA; cdr3_nt: TGCGCCAGCAGCCAAGATCAGGGGATGAACACTGAAGCTTTCTTT; cdr3_aa: CASSQDQGMNTEAFF
j_call: TRBJ2-2; v_call: TRBV9; d_call: NA; clone_size: NA; cdr3_nt: TGTGCCAGCAGCGTAGAGGGACTCCTTGGGAACACCGGGGAGCTGTTTTTT; cdr3_aa: CASSVEGLLGNTGELFF
j_call: TRBJ2-1; v_call: TRBV4-2; d_call: TRBD2; clone_size: NA; cdr3_nt: TGTGCCAGCAGCCCCACCAGGTGGGGAGGGCCGGGCGGTGCTGATGAGCAGTTCTTC; cdr3_aa: CASSPTRWGGPGGADEQFF
j_call: TRBJ1-2; v_call: TRBV3-1/TRBV3-2; d_call: TRBD1; clone_size: NA; cdr3_nt: TGTGCCAGCAGCCAAGTCATGTTGCGGGACAGGGGACACTATGGCTACACCTTC; cdr3_aa: CASSQVMLRDRGHYGYTF
j_call: TRBJ2-1; v_call: TRBV4-1; d_call: TRBD1; clone_size: many; cdr3_nt: TGCGCCAGCAGCCCCCAGGGGGCACGGCAGGTGTCCTACAATGAGCAGTTCTTC; cdr3_aa: CASSPQGARQVSYNEQFF
j_call: TRBJ1-3; v_call: TRBV18; d_call: TRBD1; clone_size: NA; cdr3_nt: TGTGCCAGCTCTTACGCCGGACAGGGAAATGGAAACACCATATATTTT; cdr3_aa: CASSYAGQGNGNTIYF
j_call: TRBJ2-7; v_call: TRBV30; d_call: TRBD1; clone_size: NA; cdr3_nt: TGTGCCTGGAGCAACCCAGGGGGAGAGCAGTACTTC; cdr3_aa: CAWSNPGGEQYF
j_call: TRBJ1-4; v_call: TRBV7-2; d_call: NA; clone_size: NA; cdr3_nt: TGTGCCAGCAGCGCCGGGACAACTAATGAAAAACTGTTTTTT; cdr3_aa: CASSAGTTNEKLFF
j_call: TRBJ1-2; v_call: TRBV5-4; d_call: NA; clone_size: NA; cdr3_nt: TGTGCCAGCAGCTACAGTACCGGGGGTAACTATGGCTACACCTTC; cdr3_aa: CASSYSTGGNYGYTF
j_call: TRBJ1-1; v_call: TRBV30; d_call: NA; clone_size: NA; cdr3_nt: TGTGCCTGGAGTGTAGCGGTTGAAGCTTTCTTT; cdr3_aa: CAWSVAVEAFF
j_call: TRBJ2-2; v_call: TRBV30; d_call: NA; clone_size: NA; cdr3_nt: TGTGCCTGGACTAATTGGCGGCAGGGGGGGAGATCGGGAGGGCCGTCCGGGGAGCTGTTTTTT; cdr3_aa: CAWTNWRQGGRSGGPSGELFF
j_call: TRBJ2-1; v_call: TRBV27; d_call: NA; clone_size: NA; cdr3_nt: TGTGCCAGCACCAGGACAGTAAAGGGCAATGAGCAGTTCTTC; cdr3_aa: CASTRTVKGNEQFF
j_call: TRBJ1-2; v_call: TRBV5-1; d_call: NA; clone_size: NA; cdr3_nt: TGCGCCAGCAGCACTCCTGACAGAGCCTATGGCTACACCTTC; cdr3_aa: CASSTPDRAYGYTF
j_call: TRBJ1-2; v_call: TRBV2; d_call: NA; clone_size: NA; cdr3_nt: TGTGCCAGCAGTGAGAACAGGGTAGAATATGGCTACACCTTC; cdr3_aa: CASSENRVEYGYTF
j_call: TRBJ1-2; v_call: TRBV7-9; d_call: TRBD1; clone_size: NA; cdr3_nt: TGTGCCAGCAGCGGAGACAGGGGCGGCTATGGCTACACCTTC; cdr3_aa: CASSGDRGGYGYTF
j_call: TRBJ1-1; v_call: TRBV4-1; d_call: NA; clone_size: few; cdr3_nt: TGCGCCAGCAGCACCAGGGGCATGAACACTGAAGCTTTCTTT; cdr3_aa: CASSTRGMNTEAFF